The clone carrying this TCR beta chain occurred a few times. The data were taken from a study of Ad26.COV2.S vaccination and SARS-CoV-2 variants. Treatment meaning: some 19 received Ad26.COV2.S at low or high dose, single or two shots; 5 received placebo; per-sample allocation not given. Material that was analyzed had been drawn on day 63 after the first vaccine or placebo injection. Measured with immunoSEQ multiplex PCR; TCRdb has only the in-frame clones, and not every one. The sample records nearly 400,000 clones, about 91% being singletons. The germline V and J ends were trimmed by 5 bases and 4 bases, with 20 bases remaining between them. The CDR3 is made up of 16 amino acids. Germline V gene lookup returns CDR1 SGHAT and CDR2 FQDESV (reference sequence).

This TCR came from a person aged 18-60 years who received the Ad26.COV2.S COVID-19 vaccine or a placebo. The source material was peripheral blood, sampled in a trial of Ad26.COV2.S vaccine versus placebo. The chain joins TRBV11-1 to TRBJ1-2; tentatively, D is TRBD1 (6 bases). CDR3 protein: CASSPGSRGGAYGYTF. The CDR3 coding sequence is TGTGCCAGCAGCCCTGGGTCCCGCGGGGGGGCCTATGGCTACACCTTC.